The 5 T cell receptor beta chains reported below all come from one sample, sequenced in a study of cytomegalovirus exposure and HLA in healthy donors. The PCR made use of 60 Vbeta and 13 Jbeta primers. Data came from immunoSEQ multiplex PCR; TCRdb stores just in-frame clones and leaves some out. This table has some 120,000 clones, about 80% appearing once. Sequenced material: PBMCs. These receptors came from a human donor in good health.

This chain connects TRBV5-1 to TRBJ2-5; 12 bases align to TRBD2. This CDR3 has 16 amino acids. Germline trimming cut 4 bases from V and 1 base from J; bases unmatched to any gene: 5. CDR1 and CDR2 (germline): SGHRS, YFSETQ. Here the CDR3 DNA reads TGCGCCAGCAGCCTAGGGACTAGCGGGTTCCAAGAGACCCAGTACTTC. As protein: CASSLGTSGFQETQYF.

A few counts support this clone. DNA of the CDR3: TGCGCCAGCAGCGGGGACAGCTATGGCTACACCTTC. Its translation: CASSGDSYGYTF. The V call is TRBV5-1, the J call TRBJ1-2; 7 bases match TRBD1. Germline V lookup: CDR1 SGHRS, CDR2 YFSETQ. CDR3 length: 12 residues. The ends lost 4 bases at V and 4 bases at J; junction bases unmatched: 1. Full variable domain (outside the CDR3, taken from reference TRBV5-1 and TRBJ1-2): KAGVTQTPRYLIKTRGQQVTLSCSPISGHRSVSWYQQTPGQGLQFLFEYFSETQRNKGNFPGRFSGRQFSNSRSEMNVSTLELGDSALYLCASSGDSYGYTFGSGTRLTVV.

A note on this clone: Other DNA variants within this sample encode the same CDR3. This sequence joins TRBV9 and TRBJ2-3, with TRBD1 matching 7 bases. The V gene end was trimmed by 5 bases and the J gene end by 1 base; junction bases not matched to a gene: 7. This CDR3 comprises 15 residues. Germline-derived CDR1 and CDR2 are SGDLS and YYNGEE. CDR3 DNA sequence: TGTGCCAGCAGGGCCGGGACAGCACGCACAGATACGCAGTATTTT. Its protein is CASRAGTARTDTQYF.

This clone has a handful of counts. This chain joins TRBV7-7 and TRBJ2-5; D is unresolved. The CDR3 consists of 13 residues. The V end lost 5 bases, the J end lost 9 bases, and 16 bases lay between the germline ends. Germline loops: CDR1 SSHAT, CDR2 FNYEAQ (reference sequence). The DNA of the CDR3 is TGTGCCAGCAGCCCCCGCCCCGCTAGGCCCCAGTACTTC. Translated: CASSPRPARPQYF. Using reference TRBV7-7 and TRBJ2-5 for the parts outside the CDR3, the full variable domain is GAGVSQSPRYKVTKRGQDVTLRCDPISSHATLYWYQQALGQGPEFLTYFNYEAQPDKSGLPSDRFSAERPEGSISTLTIQRTEQRDSAMYRCASSPRPARPQYFGPGTRLLVL.

The genes are TRBV10-1 and TRBJ2-1; D unclear. V was trimmed by 10 bases and J by 0 bases, leaving 16 bases between them. From germline, CDR1 is WNHNN and CDR2 SYGVQD (reference sequence). This CDR3 comprises 15 residues. CDR3 amino acids: CATARLLSSYNEQFF. The CDR3 bases are TGCGCCACCGCTAGATTATTAAGCTCCTACAATGAGCAGTTCTTC.